The 10 T cell receptor beta chains given below trace back to one sample, sequenced in a study of cytomegalovirus exposure and HLA in healthy donors (dated by TCRdb to the late 2010s). Receptor libraries were prepared by the immunoSEQ multiplex PCR assay. For the multiplex PCR, a mixture combining 60 forward primers for TCR Vbeta segments and 13 reverse primers for TCR Jbeta segments was used. The immuneACCESS repertoire file appears here via TCRdb, limited to in-frame rearrangements. These files lack a portion of the clones; in checked studies, under half of the deficit traces to unresolved V genes, and the cause of the others is not known. The sample records around 80,000 clones, around 62% of which are singletons. 4.4% of the sample belongs to the ten largest clones. Sample: PBMCs. The receptors stem from a male donor in good health and CMV-seropositive.

J is TRBJ2-7 and V is TRBV6-5; D is ambiguous. V was shortened by 0 bases and J by 0 bases, with 3 bases between the two germline ends. The CDR3 length is 13 residues. Germline lookup yields CDR1 MNHEY and CDR2 SVGAGI. Written as DNA, the CDR3 is TGTGCCAGCAGTTACTCGGCCTCCTACGAGCAGTACTTC. Translation gives CASSYSASYEQYF.

The chain combines TRBV7-3 with TRBJ2-2, with D perhaps matching TRBD2 (6 bases). The V end lost 4 bases, the J end lost 4 bases, and 19 bases lay between the germline ends. This CDR3 region has 17 residues. CDR1 is SGHTA, CDR2 FQGTGA, per germline. CDR3 protein: CASSSNVGTSRTGELFF. DNA for the CDR3: TGTGCCAGCAGCTCCAACGTTGGGACTTCACGCACCGGGGAGCTGTTTTTT.

The V gene is TRBV5-4, the J gene TRBJ1-2; a weak D match, TRBD1 (6 bases). Germline loops: CDR1 SGHNT, CDR2 YYREEE (reference sequence). Trimming left V 0 bases short and J 3 bases short, with 6 bases between. This CDR3 contains 13 residues. CDR3 residues: CASSLAGDYGYTF. CDR3 coding DNA: TGTGCCAGCAGCTTGGCAGGGGACTATGGCTACACCTTC. The variable domain in full, completed from reference TRBV5-4 and TRBJ1-2, reads ETGVTQSPTHLIKTRGQQVTLRCSSQSGHNTVSWYQQALGQGPQFIFQYYREEENGRGNFPPRFSGLQFPNYSSELNVNALELDDSALYLCASSLAGDYGYTFGSGTRLTVV.

This clone was seen more than once but under ten times. This rearrangement joins TRBV4-3 to TRBJ1-2; 9 nucleotides match TRBD1. The trim removed 3 bases at V and 5 bases at J, leaving 7 bases unmatched. The CDR3 is made up of 15 amino acids. Germline V CDR1 and CDR2: LGHNA, YSLEER. The CDR3 here is CASSQGTGRDYGYTF. In DNA form, the CDR3 reads TGCGCCAGCAGCCAGGGGACAGGGAGAGATTATGGCTACACCTTC.

This chain joins TRBV9 and TRBJ2-3; 9 bases align to TRBD1. This CDR3 has 17 residues. The V and J ends lost 4 bases and 6 bases, in that order; junction bases with no gene match: 15. Germline CDR1 SGDLS, CDR2 YYNGEE. Written as DNA, the CDR3 is TGTGCCAGCAGCCTTCCCCGGACAGGGGAAGCAAGGGATACGCAGTATTTT. It translates to CASSLPRTGEARDTQYF.

The rearrangement links TRBV10-3 to TRBJ1-2, with a tentative D call TRBD1 (6 bases). Germline V gene lookup returns CDR1 ENHRY and CDR2 SYGVKD. V lost 2 bases to trimming and J lost 5 bases, with 6 bases between them. This CDR3 has 12 amino acids. The CDR3 loop reads CAISEQGYGYTF. CDR3 in DNA: TGTGCCATCAGTGAGCAGGGGTATGGCTACACCTTC.

In this sample, this clone is medium-sized (0.01 to 0.1%). The chain couples TRBV2 to TRBJ1-5, with 7 bases fitting TRBD1. The CDR3 length is 14 residues. The V segment lost 6 bases and the J segment 1 base; nucleotides outside the gene matches: 3. CDR1 and CDR2 from the germline V gene are SNHLY and FYNNEI. In DNA form, the CDR3 reads TGTGCCAGCAGGCTCAGGGGGAGCAATCAGCCCCAGCATTTT. As protein: CASRLRGSNQPQHF.

The rearrangement joins TRBV4-1 to TRBJ1-1, with D possibly TRBD1 on 6 matching bases. This CDR3 contains 16 residues. Trimming stripped 4 bases from V and 6 bases from J, with 21 bases between. Germline values: CDR1 MGHRA, CDR2 YSYEKL. Here the CDR3 DNA reads TGCGCCAGCAGCCGACAGGCGAAGGTGGCTCATGCTGAAGCTTTCTTT. Residues: CASSRQAKVAHAEAFF.

The rearrangement links TRBV6-6 to TRBJ1-4; no reliable D call. Looked up from germline, CDR1 is MNHNY and CDR2 is SVGAGI (reference sequence). The CDR3 length is 11 residues. V was shortened by 6 bases and J by 14 bases, with 13 bases between the two germline ends. CDR3 amino acids: CASSLGRGLFF. CDR3 in DNA: TGTGCCAGCAGCCTCGGTAGAGGGCTGTTTTTT.

The rearrangement links TRBV14 to TRBJ1-1; the D is unclear. V was shortened by 2 bases and J by 9 bases, with 16 bases between the two germline ends. CDR1 and CDR2 from the germline V gene are SGHDN and FVKESK. There are 14 residues in the CDR3. Here the CDR3 DNA reads TGTGCCAGCAGCCAACTCGGGATTCCGGAGCAAGCTTTCTTT. This sequence encodes CASSQLGIPEQAFF.